This TCR beta chain was sequenced for a study of T cells expressing NK-cell markers. Study findings and constraints: Once again these clonotypes came out on top in the CD3+CD56-NKG2C+ fraction of several donors.

A remark on this clonotype: As yet, its antigen is unknown.

TCRdb re-called the 5' RACE reads and shows each CDR3 protein once, DNA omitted. The sample's table shows approximately 380,000 distinct CDR3 sequences. Germline V lookup: CDR1 LNHDA, CDR2 SQIVND (reference sequence). This CDR3 has 11 amino acids. The sequence was obtained from a man aged 18 to 69 in good health. The V call is TRBV19, the J call TRBJ1-5. Sequencing was performed on blood T cells: a sorted CD56 or NKG2C T cell subset, CD4+ or CD8+ T cells, or bulk PBMC T cells (not recorded which). CDR3: CAIPEDQPQHF.